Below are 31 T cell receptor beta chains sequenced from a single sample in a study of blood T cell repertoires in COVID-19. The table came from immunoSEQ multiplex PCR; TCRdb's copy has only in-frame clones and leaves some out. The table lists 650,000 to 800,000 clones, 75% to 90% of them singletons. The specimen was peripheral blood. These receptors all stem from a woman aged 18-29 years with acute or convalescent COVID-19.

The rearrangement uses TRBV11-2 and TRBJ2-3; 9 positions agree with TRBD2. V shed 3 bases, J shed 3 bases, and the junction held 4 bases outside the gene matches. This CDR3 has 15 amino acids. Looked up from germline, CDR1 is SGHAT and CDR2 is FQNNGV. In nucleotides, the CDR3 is TGTGCCAGCAGCTTGATTAGCGGGGGTACAGATACGCAGTATTTT. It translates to CASSLISGGTDTQYF.

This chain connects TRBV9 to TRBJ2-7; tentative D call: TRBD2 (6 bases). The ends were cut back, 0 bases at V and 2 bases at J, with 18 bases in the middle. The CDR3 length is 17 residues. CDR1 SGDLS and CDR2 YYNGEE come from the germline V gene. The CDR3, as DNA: TGTGCCAGCAGCGTAGAGGGGCAACCGGGGGTTACCTACGAGCAGTACTTC. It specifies CASSVEGQPGVTYEQYF.

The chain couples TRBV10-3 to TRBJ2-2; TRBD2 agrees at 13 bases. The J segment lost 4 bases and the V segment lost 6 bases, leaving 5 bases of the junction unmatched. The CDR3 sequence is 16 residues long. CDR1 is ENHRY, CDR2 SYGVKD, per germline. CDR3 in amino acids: CAIREGLAGPTGELFF. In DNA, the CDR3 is TGTGCCATCAGAGAGGGACTAGCGGGGCCCACCGGGGAGCTGTTTTTT.

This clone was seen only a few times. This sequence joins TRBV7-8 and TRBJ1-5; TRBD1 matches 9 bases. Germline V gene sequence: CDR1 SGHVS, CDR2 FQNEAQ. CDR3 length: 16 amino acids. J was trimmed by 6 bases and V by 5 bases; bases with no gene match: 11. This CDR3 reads CASSHRVGQGPQPQHF. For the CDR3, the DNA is TGTGCCAGCAGCCACCGTGTGGGACAGGGACCTCAGCCCCAGCATTTT.

This chain's CDR3 is CASSHPERNTEAFF. In nucleotides, the CDR3 is TGTGCCAGCAGCCACCCCGAGAGGAACACTGAAGCTTTCTTT. The chain links TRBV3-1 (or the pseudogene TRBV3-2) to TRBJ1-1; D unresolved. Trimming left V 3 bases short and J 1 base short, with 9 bases between. CDR1 is LGHDT and CDR2 is YNNKEL in the germline V gene (reference sequence). This CDR3 region has 14 residues.

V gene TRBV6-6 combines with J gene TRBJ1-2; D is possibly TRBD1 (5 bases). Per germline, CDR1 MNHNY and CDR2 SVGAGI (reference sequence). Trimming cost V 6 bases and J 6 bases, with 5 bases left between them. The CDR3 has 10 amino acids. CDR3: CASRGDGYTF. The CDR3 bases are TGTGCCAGCAGAGGGGATGGCTACACCTTC.

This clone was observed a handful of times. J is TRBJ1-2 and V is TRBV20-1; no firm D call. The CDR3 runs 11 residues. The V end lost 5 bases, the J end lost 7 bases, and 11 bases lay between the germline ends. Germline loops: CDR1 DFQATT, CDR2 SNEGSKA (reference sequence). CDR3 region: CSAGRQVGYTF. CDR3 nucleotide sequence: TGCAGTGCTGGGAGGCAGGTTGGCTACACCTTC.

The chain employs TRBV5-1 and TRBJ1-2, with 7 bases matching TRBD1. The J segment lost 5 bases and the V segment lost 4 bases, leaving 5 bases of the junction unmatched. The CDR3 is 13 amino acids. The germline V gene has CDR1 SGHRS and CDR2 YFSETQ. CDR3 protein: CASSPTGVYGYTF. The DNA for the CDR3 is TGCGCCAGCAGCCCTACAGGGGTTTATGGCTACACCTTC.

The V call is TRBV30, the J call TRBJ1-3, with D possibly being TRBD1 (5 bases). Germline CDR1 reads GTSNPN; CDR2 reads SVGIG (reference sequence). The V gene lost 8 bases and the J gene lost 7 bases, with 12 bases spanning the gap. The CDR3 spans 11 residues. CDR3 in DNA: TGTGCCCGGGGACTAGGGAACACCATATATTTT. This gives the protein CARGLGNTIYF.

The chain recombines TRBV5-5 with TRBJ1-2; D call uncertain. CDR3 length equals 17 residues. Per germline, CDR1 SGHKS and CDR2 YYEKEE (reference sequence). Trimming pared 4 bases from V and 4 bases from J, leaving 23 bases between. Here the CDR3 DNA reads TGTGCCAGCAGCCAACAGTGGGAGACACCGGTACTCTATGGCTACACCTTC. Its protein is CASSQQWETPVLYGYTF.

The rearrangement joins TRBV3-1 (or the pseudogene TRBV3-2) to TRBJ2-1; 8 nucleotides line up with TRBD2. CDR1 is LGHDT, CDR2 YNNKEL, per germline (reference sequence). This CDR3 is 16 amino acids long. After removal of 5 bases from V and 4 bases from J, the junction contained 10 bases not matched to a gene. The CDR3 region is CASSGKRTSSYNEQFF. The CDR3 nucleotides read TGTGCCAGCAGCGGAAAACGGACTAGCTCTTACAATGAGCAGTTCTTC.

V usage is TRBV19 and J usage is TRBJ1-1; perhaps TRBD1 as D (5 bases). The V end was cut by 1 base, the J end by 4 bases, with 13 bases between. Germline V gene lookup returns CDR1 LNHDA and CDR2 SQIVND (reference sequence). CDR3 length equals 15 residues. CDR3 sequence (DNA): TGTGCCAGTAGTATAGTCTTAGGGGTAGGCACTGAAGCTTTCTTT. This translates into CASSIVLGVGTEAFF.

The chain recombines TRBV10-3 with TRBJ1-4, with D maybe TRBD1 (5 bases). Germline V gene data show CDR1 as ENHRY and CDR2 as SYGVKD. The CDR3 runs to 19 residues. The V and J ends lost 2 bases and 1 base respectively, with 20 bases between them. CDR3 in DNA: TGTGCCATCAGTGAGGGTCGGACACTCACTGGGGTAACTAATGAAAAACTGTTTTTT. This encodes CAISEGRTLTGVTNEKLFF.

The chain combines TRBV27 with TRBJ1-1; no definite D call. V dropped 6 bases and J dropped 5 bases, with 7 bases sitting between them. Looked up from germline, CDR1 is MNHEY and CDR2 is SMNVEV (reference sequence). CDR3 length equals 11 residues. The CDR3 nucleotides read TGTGCCAGCAGAGGAGGGACTGAAGCTTTCTTT. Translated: CASRGGTEAFF.

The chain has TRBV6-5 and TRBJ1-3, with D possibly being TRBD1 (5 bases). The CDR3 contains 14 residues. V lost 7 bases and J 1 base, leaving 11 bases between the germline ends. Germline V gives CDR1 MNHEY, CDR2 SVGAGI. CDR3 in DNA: TGTGCCAGCACGCGGGACGAGTCTGGAAACACCATATATTTT. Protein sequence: CASTRDESGNTIYF.

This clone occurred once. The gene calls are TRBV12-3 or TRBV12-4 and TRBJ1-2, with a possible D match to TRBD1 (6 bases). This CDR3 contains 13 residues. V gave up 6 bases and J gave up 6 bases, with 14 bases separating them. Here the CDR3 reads CASSRGGRNGYTF. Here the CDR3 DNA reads TGTGCCAGCAGCCGAGGGGGTCGCAATGGCTACACCTTC.

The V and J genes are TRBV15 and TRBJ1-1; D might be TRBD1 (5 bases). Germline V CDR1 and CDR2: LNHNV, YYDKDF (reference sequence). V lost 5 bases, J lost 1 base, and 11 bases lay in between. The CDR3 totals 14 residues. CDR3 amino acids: CATSERTQNTEAFF. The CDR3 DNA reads TGTGCCACCAGCGAACGGACACAGAACACTGAAGCTTTCTTT.

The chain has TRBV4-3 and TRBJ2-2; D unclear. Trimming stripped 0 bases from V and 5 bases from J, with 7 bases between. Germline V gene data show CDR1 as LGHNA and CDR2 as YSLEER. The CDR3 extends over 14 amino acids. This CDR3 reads CASSQDRATGELFF. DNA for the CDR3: TGCGCCAGCAGCCAAGATCGCGCTACCGGGGAGCTGTTTTTT.

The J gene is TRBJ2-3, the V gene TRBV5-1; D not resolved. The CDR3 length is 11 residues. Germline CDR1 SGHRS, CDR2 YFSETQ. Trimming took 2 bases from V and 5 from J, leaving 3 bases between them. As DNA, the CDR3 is TGCGCCAGCAGCTTCAGAGATACGCAGTATTTT. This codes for CASSFRDTQYF.

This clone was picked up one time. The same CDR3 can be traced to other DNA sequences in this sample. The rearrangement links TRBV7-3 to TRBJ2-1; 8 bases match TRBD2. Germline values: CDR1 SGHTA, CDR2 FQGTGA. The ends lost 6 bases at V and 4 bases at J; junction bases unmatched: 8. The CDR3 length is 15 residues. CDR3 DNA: TGTGCCAGCAGTCCAAGCGGGGGCCTATACAATGAGCAGTTCTTC. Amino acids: CASSPSGGLYNEQFF.

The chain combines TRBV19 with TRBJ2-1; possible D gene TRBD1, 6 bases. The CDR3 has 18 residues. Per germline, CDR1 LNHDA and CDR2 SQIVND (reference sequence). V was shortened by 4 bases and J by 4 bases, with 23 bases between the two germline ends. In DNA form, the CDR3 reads TGTGCCAGTAGTAATCTGCTTGGGCAGGGGCTAACGTACAATGAGCAGTTCTTC. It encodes CASSNLLGQGLTYNEQFF.

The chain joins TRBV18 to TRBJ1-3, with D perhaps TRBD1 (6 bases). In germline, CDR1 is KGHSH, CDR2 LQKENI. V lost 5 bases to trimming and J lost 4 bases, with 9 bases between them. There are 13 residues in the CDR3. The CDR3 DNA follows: TGTGCCAGCTCATCAGGGGCAGGAAACACCATATATTTT. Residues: CASSSGAGNTIYF.

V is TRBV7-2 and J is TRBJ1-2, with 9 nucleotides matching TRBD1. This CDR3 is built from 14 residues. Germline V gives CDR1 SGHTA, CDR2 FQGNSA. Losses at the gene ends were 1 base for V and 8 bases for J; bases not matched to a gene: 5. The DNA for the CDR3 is TGTGCCAGCAGCTTAGACAGGGGGCCCTTAGGCTACACCTTC. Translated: CASSLDRGPLGYTF.

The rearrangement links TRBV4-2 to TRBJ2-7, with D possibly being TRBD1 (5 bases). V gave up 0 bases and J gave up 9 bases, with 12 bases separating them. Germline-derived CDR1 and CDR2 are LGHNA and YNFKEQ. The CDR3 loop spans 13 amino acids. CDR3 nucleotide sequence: TGTGCCAGCAGCCAAGAAGGGGCCCCGATGCAGTACTTC. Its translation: CASSQEGAPMQYF.

DNA of the CDR3: TGTGCCAGCAGCTATGCAGGCGACTACACCTTC. The encoded protein is CASSYAGDYTF. The V and J genes are TRBV5-4 and TRBJ1-2; D not certain. V lost 3 bases and J 10 bases, leaving 10 bases between the germline ends. The CDR3 totals 11 residues. Germline CDR1 is SGHNT and CDR2 is YYREEE (reference sequence).

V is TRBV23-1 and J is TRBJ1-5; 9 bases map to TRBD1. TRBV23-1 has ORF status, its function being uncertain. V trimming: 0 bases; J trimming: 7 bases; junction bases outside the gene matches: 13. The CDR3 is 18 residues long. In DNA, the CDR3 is TGCGCCAGCAGTCAATCGGGACAGGGAGATGGACTTGGACAGCCCCAGCATTTT. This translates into CASSQSGQGDGLGQPQHF.

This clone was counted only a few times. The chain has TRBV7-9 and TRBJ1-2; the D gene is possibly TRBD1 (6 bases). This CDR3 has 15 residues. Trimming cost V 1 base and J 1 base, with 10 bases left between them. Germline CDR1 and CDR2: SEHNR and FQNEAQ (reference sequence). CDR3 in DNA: TGTGCCAGCAGCTTAGGGACAGACTATAACTATGGCTACACCTTC. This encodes CASSLGTDYNYGYTF.

Here the CDR3 reads CASSYAPREGGSPLHF. DNA of the CDR3: TGTGCCAGCAGTTACGCCCCACGGGAAGGGGGTTCACCCCTCCACTTT. V gene TRBV6-5 combines with J gene TRBJ1-6; D is possibly TRBD1 (6 bases). This CDR3 comprises 16 residues. CDR1 is MNHEY and CDR2 is SVGAGI in the germline V gene. V dropped 2 bases and J dropped 9 bases, with 17 bases sitting between them.

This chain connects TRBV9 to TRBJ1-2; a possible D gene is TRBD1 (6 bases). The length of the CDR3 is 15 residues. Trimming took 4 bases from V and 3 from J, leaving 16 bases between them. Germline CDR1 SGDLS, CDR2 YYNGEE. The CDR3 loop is CASSLLGTYHYGYTF. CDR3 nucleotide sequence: TGTGCCAGCAGCCTTTTGGGGACATACCACTATGGCTACACCTTC.

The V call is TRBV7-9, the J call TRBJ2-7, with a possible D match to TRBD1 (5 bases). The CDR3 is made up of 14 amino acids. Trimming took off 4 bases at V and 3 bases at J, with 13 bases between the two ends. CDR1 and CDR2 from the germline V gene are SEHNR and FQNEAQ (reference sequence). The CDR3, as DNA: TGTGCCAGCAGCTCCACAGGACCCCTCTACGAGCAGTACTTC. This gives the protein CASSSTGPLYEQYF.

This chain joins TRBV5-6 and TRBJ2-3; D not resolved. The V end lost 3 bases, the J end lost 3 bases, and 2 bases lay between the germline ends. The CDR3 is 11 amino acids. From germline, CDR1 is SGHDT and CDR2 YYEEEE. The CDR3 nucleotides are TGTGCCAGCAGCTCAACAGATACGCAGTATTTT. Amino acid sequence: CASSSTDTQYF.